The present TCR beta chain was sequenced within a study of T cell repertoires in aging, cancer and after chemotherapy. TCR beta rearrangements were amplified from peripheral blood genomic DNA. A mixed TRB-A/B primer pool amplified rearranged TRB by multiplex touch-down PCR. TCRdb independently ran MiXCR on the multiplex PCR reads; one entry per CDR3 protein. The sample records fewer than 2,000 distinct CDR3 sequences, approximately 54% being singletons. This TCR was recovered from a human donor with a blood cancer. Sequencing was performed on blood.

CDR3 nucleotide sequence: TGTGCCAGCAAGCCCGGGACAGGGCGATACGAGCAGTACTTC. Translation gives CASKPGTGRYEQYF. The chain employs TRBV6-1 and TRBJ2-7; 9 positions agree with TRBD1. The germline V gene has CDR1 MNHNS and CDR2 SASEGT. This CDR3 is 14 amino acids long. The ends lost 7 bases at V and 4 bases at J; junction bases unmatched: 8.